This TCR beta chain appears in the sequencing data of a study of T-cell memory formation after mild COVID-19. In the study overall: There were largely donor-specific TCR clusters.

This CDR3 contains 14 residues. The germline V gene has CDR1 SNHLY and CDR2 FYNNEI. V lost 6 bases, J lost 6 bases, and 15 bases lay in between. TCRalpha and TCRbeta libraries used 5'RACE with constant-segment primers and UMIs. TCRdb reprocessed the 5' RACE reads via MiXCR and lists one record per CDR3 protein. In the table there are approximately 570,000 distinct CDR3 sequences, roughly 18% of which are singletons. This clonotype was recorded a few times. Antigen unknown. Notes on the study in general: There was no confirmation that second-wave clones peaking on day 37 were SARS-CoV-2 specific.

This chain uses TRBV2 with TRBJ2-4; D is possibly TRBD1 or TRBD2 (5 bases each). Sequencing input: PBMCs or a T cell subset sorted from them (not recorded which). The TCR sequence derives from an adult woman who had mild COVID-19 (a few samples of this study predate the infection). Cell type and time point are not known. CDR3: CASSADIRGNIQYF. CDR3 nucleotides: TGTGCCAGCAGCGCGGACATACGGGGAAACATTCAGTACTTC.